This T cell receptor (beta chain) was profiled in a study of early T cells in non-severe SARS-CoV-2 infection (dated by TCRdb to about 2021). Context from the whole study: Because TCR sequencing relied on bulk RNA taken from unsorted whole blood, pairing of alpha and beta chains was not possible.

This clonotype was observed a few times. This receptor's antigen is unknown. No base quality values were provided; no much bigger clone lies one nucleotide off. The library came from 5' RACE. Sequencer: NextSeq 500. In the TCR library protocol, unique molecular identifiers were attached to individual cDNA molecules to correct for PCR bias and sequencing error. Both TCR alpha and beta chains were sequenced, and tight co-correlation was observed between alpha and beta sequence abundances in each sample. Per the source publication's procedure: Decombinator V4 was used to annotate TCR sequences for V gene, J gene and CDR3. TCRs were defined as expanded if a significant change between any two time points was detected under a Poisson model with p below 0.0001. TCR abundances were normalised to the total number of TCRs sequenced per sample and expressed as counts per million. MAIT TCRs were defined by TRAV1-2 paired with TRAJ12, TRAJ20 or TRAJ33, and iNKT TCRs by TRAV10 paired with TRAJ18. VDJdb, accessed 1 November 2021, was searched for CMV, EBV and SARS-CoV-2 annotated TCRs, with TCRs annotated for multiple antigens excluded. TCRdb redid the processing of the public reads, applying fastp at Q25 and MiXCR, and retained in-frame beta chains. Rows merge per CDR3 protein into single entries with the most common DNA and genes. TCRdb, not the original authors, processed these V and J calls. Present in this sample are 20,000 to 25,000 distinct CDR3 sequences, under 4.5% of which were seen just once. Together, the top ten hold roughly 1.6% of the sample.

This was a case-control study nested in a cohort of healthcare workers in London, UK, who had nasopharyngeal swab PCR tests and blood samples taken every week. Between 23 and 31 March 2020, the week of the UK lockdown, healthcare workers were enrolled and then followed up weekly for as long as 16 weeks. The CDR3 measures 14 amino acids from cysteine to phenylalanine. Of the read, only the CDR3 DNA is kept; its 42 bases are in frame from base 1. V is reduced by 5 bases and J by 11 bases, leaving a spacing of 16 bases between them. Results and caveats for the whole study, not just this receptor: VDJdb matching was skewed toward anti-spike CD8 responses, so virus-specific expansions were likely underestimated and private and CD4 specificities were missed.

The TCR sequence derives from an adult who was a healthcare worker with PCR-confirmed SARS-CoV-2 infection or an uninfected control (not recorded which). The chain joins TRBV12-3 or TRBV12-4 to TRBJ1-6, and possibly TRBD1, on 6 matching bases. What was sequenced was whole blood. The DNA sequence reads TGTGCCAGCAGTCCCCAGGGGACCGTTACACCCCTCCACTTT. This gives the protein CASSPQGTVTPLHF.